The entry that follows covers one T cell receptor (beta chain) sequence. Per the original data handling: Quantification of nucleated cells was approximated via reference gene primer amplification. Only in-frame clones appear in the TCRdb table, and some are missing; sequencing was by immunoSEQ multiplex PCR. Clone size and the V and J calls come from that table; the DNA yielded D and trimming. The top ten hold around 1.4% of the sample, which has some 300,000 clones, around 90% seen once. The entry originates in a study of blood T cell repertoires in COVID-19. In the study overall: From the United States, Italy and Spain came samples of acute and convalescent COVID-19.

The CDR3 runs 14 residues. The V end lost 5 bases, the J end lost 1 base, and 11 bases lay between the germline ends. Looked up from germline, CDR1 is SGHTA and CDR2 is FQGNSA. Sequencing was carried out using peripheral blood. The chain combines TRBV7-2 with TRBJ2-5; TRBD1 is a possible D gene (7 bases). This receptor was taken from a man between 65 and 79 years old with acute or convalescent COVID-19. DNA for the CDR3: TGTGCCAGCAGCGCGGGACAGATCCAAGAGACCCAGTACTTC. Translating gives CASSAGQIQETQYF.